The source of this TCR beta chain is a study of neurological immune-mediated disorders. Each sequencing run yielded over 160 million TCR-beta sequences from 15-18 subjects. TCRdb reanalysed the 5' RACE reads using MiXCR and keeps one entry per CDR3 protein. The sample consists of tens of thousands of distinct CDR3 sequences, 9% to 12% of them appearing once. CDR3 length equals 14 residues. CDR1 is SGHRS and CDR2 is YFSETQ in the germline V gene. Trimming took off 2 bases at V and 2 bases at J, with 10 bases between the two ends. Material: PBMCs. This clonotype was obtained from a woman aged 40 to 50 with HTLV-1-associated myelopathy (HAM/TSP). The chain couples TRBV5-1 to TRBJ1-1; no firm D call. CDR3 bases: TGCGCCAGCAGCTTCGCATTACCTAACACTGAAGCTTTCTTT. Translated: CASSFALPNTEAFF.